The 4 T cell receptor beta chains listed next were all sequenced from one sample in a study of radiation and T cells in renal cell carcinoma (dated by TCRdb to the early 2020s). The time point label, read with the paper, signifies: baseline pretreatment blood. This specimen's treatment or condition label, per the study, means: 15 Gy SBRT to primary tumor, nephrectomy 4 weeks later. To prepare the library, the immunoSEQ multiplex PCR assay was applied. TCRdb stores this immuneACCESS table with in-frame sequences only. Part of the clones is absent; in the studies checked, under half of the shortfall reflects unresolved V genes, and no reason is known for the rest. In all, the sample holds more than 140,000 clones, and roughly 83% of those were seen once. The ten biggest clones cover less than 25% of the sample. Material: blood, obtained from a patient whose treatment included radiotherapy and nephrectomy. The receptor set was obtained from a woman aged 45 to 65 with renal cell carcinoma.

The genes are TRBV30 and TRBJ2-7, with 9 bases that match TRBD2. V shed 1 base and J 11 bases; nucleotides not matched to a gene: 3. Per the germline V gene, CDR1 is GTSNPN and CDR2 is SVGIG (reference sequence). The CDR3 consists of 11 residues. CDR3 sequence: CAWSAQRGEYF. The CDR3 DNA sequence: TGTGCCTGGAGTGCCCAGCGGGGGGAGTACTTC.

This clone was counted between two and nine times. The gene calls are TRBV9 and TRBJ2-7; 9 positions match TRBD1. The CDR3 covers 15 residues. The V segment lost 4 bases and the J segment 6 bases; nucleotides outside the gene matches: 11. Germline V gene data show CDR1 as SGDLS and CDR2 as YYNGEE. CDR3 loop: CASSTGTGLGGEQYF. CDR3 bases: TGTGCCAGCAGCACGGGGACAGGGCTAGGAGGCGAGCAGTACTTC.

The sample holds one count of this clone. The chain has TRBV29-1 and TRBJ2-2; D is undetermined. The CDR3 loop spans 13 amino acids. From germline, CDR1 is SQVTM and CDR2 ANQGSEA. V gave up 2 bases and J gave up 6 bases, with 10 bases separating them. The CDR3 DNA reads as TGCAGCGTTGAACGGACCCGCGCCGGGGAGCTGTTTTTT. The encoded protein is CSVERTRAGELFF.

The V and J genes are TRBV4-1 and TRBJ1-3; D may be TRBD1 (6 bases). The CDR3 loop spans 18 amino acids. Germline lookup yields CDR1 MGHRA and CDR2 YSYEKL. Trimming left V 0 bases short and J 0 bases short, with 15 bases between. The CDR3 spells CASSQESTGTYSGNTIYF. The CDR3 DNA reads TGCGCCAGCAGCCAAGAGAGTACCGGGACATACTCTGGAAACACCATATATTTT.